Presented here are 6 T cell receptor beta chains from one specimen sequenced in a study of blood T cells in healthy people across ages. Next came a second PCR, run for roughly 6 to 11 cycles, which used a sample-barcoded 5' primer along with a J-beta primer mix. TCRdb reprocessed the 5' RACE reads via MiXCR and lists one record per CDR3 protein. The table includes roughly 730,000 distinct CDR3 sequences, roughly three fifths detected once. What was sequenced was blood. The receptor source for this set is a man aged 40-55 years in good health.

This chain connects TRBV4-1 to TRBJ2-4; 12 nucleotides agree with TRBD2. Losses at the gene ends were 3 bases for V and 7 bases for J; bases not matched to a gene: 4. Germline V gives CDR1 MGHRA, CDR2 YSYEKL. The CDR3 extends over 15 amino acids. In DNA, the CDR3 is TGCGCCAGCAGCCAGTTTCTAGCGGGAGGGAACATTCAGTACTTC. This translates into CASSQFLAGGNIQYF.

CDR3 sequence: CASSVDRGARSPLHF. The CDR3 nucleotides read TGTGCCAGCAGCGTAGACAGGGGAGCTCGCTCACCCCTCCACTTT. The rearrangement links TRBV9 to TRBJ1-6; 7 bases line up with TRBD1. Germline V gene lookup returns CDR1 SGDLS and CDR2 YYNGEE. The CDR3 runs 15 residues. The V and J ends lost 0 bases and 10 bases, in that order; junction bases with no gene match: 7. The variable domain in full, with the rest retrieved from reference TRBV9 and TRBJ1-6, is DSGVTQTPKHLITATGQRVTLRCSPRSGDLSVYWYQQSLDQGLQFLIQYYNGEERAKGNILERFSAQQFPDLHSELNLSSLELGDSALYFCASSVDRGARSPLHFGNGTRLTVT.

This sequence joins TRBV15 and TRBJ2-7; 9 bases line up with TRBD1. The V gene end was trimmed by 6 bases and the J gene end by 5 bases; junction bases not matched to a gene: 11. CDR1 and CDR2 (germline): LNHNV, YYDKDF (reference sequence). The CDR3 contains 15 residues. Here the CDR3 DNA reads TGTGCCACCAGTCCTTGGGGACAGGGTATCAACGAGCAGTACTTC. It encodes CATSPWGQGINEQYF.

The chain carries TRBV5-5 and TRBJ1-4, with D maybe TRBD1 (6 bases). Germline V gene sequence: CDR1 SGHKS, CDR2 YYEKEE (reference sequence). V lost 0 bases and J lost 0, with 21 bases in between. The CDR3 has 20 amino acids. CDR3 sequence reads: CASSLAIFSAPGATNEKLFF. CDR3 bases: TGTGCCAGCAGCTTGGCTATCTTCTCCGCTCCAGGGGCAACTAATGAAAAACTGTTTTTT. Combining the CDR3 with reference TRBV5-5 and TRBJ1-4 gives the whole variable domain DAGVTQSPTHLIKTRGQQVTLRCSPISGHKSVSWYQQVLGQGPQFIFQYYEKEERGRGNFPDRFSARQFPNYSSELNVNALLLGDSALYLCASSLAIFSAPGATNEKLFFGSGTQLSVL.

This clonotype came up a few times. This chain's CDR3 is CASSPTLAGQETQYF. As DNA, the CDR3 is TGTGCCAGCAGCCCGACACTAGCGGGACAAGAGACCCAGTACTTC. This chain connects TRBV3-1 to TRBJ2-5; 10 bases fit TRBD2. The V and J ends lost 4 bases and 2 bases, in that order; junction bases with no gene match: 4. CDR3 length equals 15 residues. CDR1 is LGHDT and CDR2 is YNNKEL in the germline V gene (reference sequence).

The V gene is TRBV5-6, the J gene TRBJ1-1; a weak D match, TRBD1 (5 bases). The CDR3 sequence is 13 residues long. V was trimmed by 3 bases and J by 7 bases, leaving 13 bases between them. Germline CDR1 is SGHDT and CDR2 is YYEEEE. CDR3 sequence (DNA): TGTGCCAGCAGCTCCATGGGGGGAGTTGAAGCTTTCTTT. This gives the protein CASSSMGGVEAFF.